Shown below are 20 T cell receptor beta chains from a single sample sequenced in a study of T cell repertoires in cytomegalovirus infection. TCRdb processed the reads anew with MiXCR; each CDR3 protein has one entry. Among some 500,000 distinct CDR3 sequences listed, 30% to 40% were seen once. These receptors have no identified antigens. This sample comprised cultured PBMCs, obtained from culture after CMV antigen stimulation. These receptors all come from a human donor in good health (CMV status not recorded). Some clones in this sample may be carry-over from other donors' samples.

CDR3 nucleotides: TGTGCCAGTAGTCATATTCTCCGGGACAGGGGGCCGGGGACTGAAGCTTTCTTT. It is translated as CASSHILRDRGPGTEAFF. The chain uses TRBV19 and TRBJ1-1; TRBD1 agrees at 12 bases. Per the germline V gene, CDR1 is LNHDA and CDR2 is SQIVND (reference sequence). This CDR3 is 18 amino acids long. The junction had 15 bases not matched to a gene; V was cut back by 5 bases and J by 5 bases.

This chain joins TRBV2 and TRBJ2-7, with D maybe TRBD2 (5 bases). CDR1 is SNHLY, CDR2 FYNNEI, per germline. Trimming took 6 bases from V and 3 from J, leaving 9 bases between them. The CDR3 sequence is 12 residues long. CDR3 residues: CASRPLGYEQYF. The CDR3 bases are TGTGCCAGCAGGCCACTAGGCTACGAGCAGTACTTC.

The gene calls are TRBV15 and TRBJ1-1, with D perhaps matching TRBD1 (5 bases). V was trimmed by 1 base and J by 6 bases, leaving 12 bases between them. This CDR3 is built from 14 residues. Germline loops: CDR1 LNHNV, CDR2 YYDKDF (reference sequence). The CDR3 coding sequence is TGTGCCACCAGCAGAGGGGACCTCGGGGCTGAAGCTTTCTTT. This translates into CATSRGDLGAEAFF.

The chain employs TRBV12-5 and TRBJ1-1; tentatively, D is TRBD1 (5 bases). Germline V gene data show CDR1 as LGHNT and CDR2 as FRNRAP. The CDR3 is made up of 14 amino acids. The V end lost 2 bases, the J end lost 1 base, and 8 bases lay between the germline ends. CDR3 nucleotide sequence: TGTGCTAGTGGTTTGCCCACAGGGAACACTGAAGCTTTCTTT. This translates into CASGLPTGNTEAFF.

V and J are TRBV2 and TRBJ2-1, with D possibly being TRBD2 (5 bases). V dropped 3 bases and J dropped 5 bases, with 11 bases sitting between them. This CDR3 contains 14 residues. CDR1 is SNHLY, CDR2 FYNNEI, per germline. Here the CDR3 DNA reads TGTGCCAGCAGTGAGTCGAGGGTAAACAATGAGCAGTTCTTC. It encodes CASSESRVNNEQFF.

In this sample, this clonotype turned up a few times. The gene calls are TRBV6-6 and TRBJ2-1, with D perhaps TRBD2 (5 bases). V was cut by 7 bases and J by 10 bases, with 17 bases left in between. CDR1 MNHNY and CDR2 SVGAGI come from the germline V gene (reference sequence). The length of the CDR3 is 13 residues. The CDR3 loop reads CASKVGGPVEQFF. CDR3 DNA sequence: TGTGCCAGCAAAGTGGGCGGGCCAGTGGAGCAGTTCTTC.

This clonotype showed up just once. The J gene is TRBJ1-1, the V gene TRBV19, with unresolved D. The CDR3 consists of 13 residues. Germline V gene sequence: CDR1 LNHDA, CDR2 SQIVND (reference sequence). Trimming took off 6 bases at V and 2 bases at J, with 10 bases between the two ends. In DNA, the CDR3 is TGTGCCAGTAGATGGAGAGGAAACACTGAAGCTTTCTTT. This sequence encodes CASRWRGNTEAFF. The complete variable domain, with remaining parts taken from reference TRBV19 and TRBJ1-1, reads DGGITQSPKYLFRKEGQNVTLSCEQNLNHDAMYWYRQDPGQGLRLIYYSQIVNDFQKGDIAEGYSVSREKKESFPLTVTSAQKNPTAFYLCASRWRGNTEAFFGQGTRLTVV.

This clonotype was picked up many times. The J gene is TRBJ2-5, the V gene TRBV7-2, with 10 nucleotides matching TRBD2. The CDR3 has 16 residues. V dropped 1 base and J dropped 4; count of bases not matched to a gene: 6. Germline V CDR1 and CDR2: SGHTA, FQGNSA. The CDR3 spells CASSLDLAGAGETQYF. The CDR3 nucleotides are TGTGCCAGCAGCTTAGATCTAGCGGGAGCAGGAGAGACCCAGTACTTC.

This clonotype occurred once. This sequence joins TRBV5-4 and TRBJ2-2; no clear D. This CDR3 has 11 residues. V gave up 3 bases and J gave up 9 bases, with 6 bases separating them. Germline CDR1 reads SGHNT; CDR2 reads YYREEE (reference sequence). The CDR3: CASSSLRELFF. The CDR3, as DNA: TGTGCCAGCAGCTCCTTAAGGGAGCTGTTTTTT.

This clonotype was found a few times. The chain has TRBV11-2 and TRBJ2-3, with a weak D call TRBD2 (5 bases). The CDR3 spans 16 residues. Germline lookup yields CDR1 SGHAT and CDR2 FQNNGV. Trimming stripped 5 bases from V and 6 bases from J, with 21 bases between. CDR3 in amino acids: CASSTSAGEPGDTQYF. In DNA form, the CDR3 reads TGTGCCAGCAGCACCTCGGCCGGCGAACCGGGGGATACGCAGTATTTT.

The V call is TRBV12-3 or TRBV12-4, the J call TRBJ2-7, with 9 bases lining up with TRBD1. V was pared by 2 bases and J by 9 bases, with 8 bases of the junction left unmatched. The CDR3 is made up of 14 amino acids. In DNA, the CDR3 is TGTGCCAGCAGTTTACTTGGGGACAGGGTAAGGCAGTACTTC. It codes for CASSLLGDRVRQYF.

There are a few counts of this clonotype. J is TRBJ2-3 and V is TRBV12-3 or TRBV12-4; unclear D gene. The CDR3 is 12 amino acids. V was pared by 6 bases and J by 6 bases, with 10 bases between. CDR3 sequence reads: CASRFLDDTQYF. The CDR3 nucleotides read TGTGCCAGCAGGTTCCTAGACGATACGCAGTATTTT.

The chain joins TRBV25-1 to TRBJ1-5; possibly TRBD1 for D (5 bases). V shed 2 bases and J shed 3 bases, with 11 bases lying between them. The CDR3 totals 15 residues. Germline assignment: CDR1 MGHDK and CDR2 SYGVNS. The CDR3: CASSETRDHNQPQHF. CDR3 bases: TGTGCCAGCAGTGAAACCAGGGACCACAATCAGCCCCAGCATTTT.

This clonotype was seen only a few times. CDR3 in DNA: TGCGCCAGCAGCCAACTCGAGTTAGGAGACAGGGGGGTTCATGAGCAGTTCTTC. Its translation: CASSQLELGDRGVHEQFF. The chain couples TRBV4-1 to TRBJ2-1; 9 nucleotides align to TRBD1. CDR1 and CDR2 (germline): MGHRA, YSYEKL. This CDR3 is 18 amino acids long. V dropped 2 bases and J dropped 8; count of bases not matched to a gene: 16.

The chain joins TRBV27 to TRBJ1-5; the D is unclear. V lost 6 bases to trimming and J lost 6 bases, with 15 bases between them. The CDR3 has 14 residues. The V gene's germline CDR1 is MNHEY and CDR2 SMNVEV (reference sequence). CDR3 sequence reads: CASSWAGSRQPQHF. In nucleotides, the CDR3 is TGTGCCAGCAGCTGGGCAGGCTCACGTCAGCCCCAGCATTTT.

The chain links TRBV6-6 to TRBJ2-4, with D hard to call. The V end was cut by 6 bases, the J end by 7 bases, with 13 bases between. The CDR3 loop spans 13 amino acids. The germline V gene encodes CDR1 MNHNY and CDR2 SVGAGI (reference sequence). CDR3 sequence: CASSPGVGNIQYF. For the CDR3, the DNA is TGTGCCAGCAGCCCCGGCGTCGGGAACATTCAGTACTTC.

The table lists this clonotype with many counts. For the CDR3, the DNA is TGTGCCAGCAGCTTAACCGGGACCCCTACCTACGAGCAGTACTTC. Translation gives CASSLTGTPTYEQYF. V gene TRBV7-2 combines with J gene TRBJ2-7, with D possibly called TRBD1 or TRBD2 (5 bases each). In germline, CDR1 is SGHTA, CDR2 FQGNSA. Trimming cost V 2 bases and J 2 bases, with 13 bases left between them. The CDR3 loop spans 15 amino acids.

This clonotype was picked up one time. Here the CDR3 omits its conserved ending phenylalanine or tryptophan, so a read error is the likely source. The chain carries TRBV6-5 and TRBJ2-7; TRBD2 matches 9 bases. The CDR3 is made up of 15 amino acids. Germline CDR1 and CDR2: MNHEY and SVGAGI. V lost 0 bases and J lost 2; bases outside the gene matches: 2. The DNA for the CDR3 is TGTGCCAGCAGTTACTCTGCGGGAGGGCCCTACGAGCAGTACTCC. This sequence encodes CASSYSAGGPYEQYS.

This clonotype was detected only a few times. This rearrangement joins TRBV7-9 to TRBJ1-1, with D perhaps TRBD1 (5 bases). V dropped 1 base and J dropped 8 bases, with 14 bases sitting between them. CDR1 is SEHNR and CDR2 is FQNEAQ in the germline V gene (reference sequence). The CDR3 consists of 14 residues. CDR3 nucleotides: TGTGCCAGCAGCTTAGTGGGCAGGGAAAAAGAAGCTTTCTTT. It encodes CASSLVGREKEAFF.

This rearrangement joins TRBV19 to TRBJ1-5, with 9 positions matching TRBD1. Germline V gene sequence: CDR1 LNHDA, CDR2 SQIVND (reference sequence). Germline trimming cut 11 bases from V and 4 bases from J; bases unmatched to any gene: 12. CDR3 length: 15 residues. The CDR3 here is CACVSETGGNQPQHF. The CDR3 coding sequence is TGTGCCTGCGTAAGTGAGACAGGGGGTAATCAGCCCCAGCATTTT.